This entry lists 26 T cell receptor beta chains sequenced from one sample in a study of graft-versus-host responses after intestinal transplantation. Antigens for these TCRs are unknown. Method: immunoSEQ multiplex PCR; TCRdb's copy keeps in-frame clones and lacks some. The data contain approximately 90,000 clones, around 80% of them seen just once; the ten biggest clones take up around 0.83%. The specimen was unstimulated CD4+ T cells sorted from spleen or lymph node cells, collected before intestinal transplant. The receptors were sampled from a human donor who received an intestinal transplant.

V usage is TRBV28 and J usage is TRBJ1-4, with 7 nucleotides matching TRBD1. The CDR3 covers 15 residues. With 6 bases clipped from V and 0 bases from J, the junction kept 4 bases outside the gene matches. Germline V gene sequence: CDR1 MDHEN, CDR2 SYDVKM. CDR3 in DNA: TGTGCCAGCAGGAGTACAGGGGCAACTAATGAAAAACTGTTTTTT. Amino acid sequence: CASRSTGATNEKLFF.

This clone was detected a few times. V and J are TRBV15 and TRBJ2-2, with 11 bases that match TRBD2. Germline CDR1 is LNHNV and CDR2 is YYDKDF (reference sequence). Germline trimming cut 0 bases from V and 6 bases from J; bases unmatched to any gene: 6. This CDR3 region has 17 residues. The chain's CDR3 is CATSRDITSGSSGELFF. The CDR3 bases are TGTGCCACCAGCAGAGATATAACTAGCGGGAGTTCCGGGGAGCTGTTTTTT.

The chain has TRBV18 and TRBJ2-5; D perhaps matches TRBD2 (6 bases). This CDR3 is built from 14 residues. V was pared by 3 bases and J by 5 bases, with 13 bases between. CDR1 KGHSH and CDR2 LQKENI come from the germline V gene. The CDR3 region is CASSPPEGMETQYF. CDR3 nucleotides: TGTGCCAGCTCACCCCCGGAGGGGATGGAGACCCAGTACTTC. Looking up the rest from reference TRBV18 and TRBJ2-5 gives the full variable domain: NAGVMQNPRHLVRRRGQEARLRCSPMKGHSHVYWYRQLPEEGLKFMVYLQKENIIDESGMPKERFSAEFPKEGPSILRIQQVVRGDSAAYFCASSPPEGMETQYFGPGTRLLVL.

The table lists this clone with a few counts. The chain employs TRBV30 and TRBJ1-1; the D gene is possibly TRBD1 (6 bases). V was cut by 8 bases and J by 3 bases, with 13 bases left in between. The CDR3 covers 12 residues. Germline lookup yields CDR1 GTSNPN and CDR2 SVGIG (reference sequence). The CDR3 DNA sequence: TGTGCCCTTGGACAGATTTACACTGAAGCTTTCTTT. This encodes CALGQIYTEAFF.

This clone was recorded a few times. The sample holds other DNA sequences that translate to the same CDR3. The V gene is TRBV7-2, the J gene TRBJ2-1; 9 bases align to TRBD2. With V trimmed by 3 bases and J by 6 bases, 9 bases remained unmatched. The CDR3 length is 16 residues. Per germline, CDR1 SGHTA and CDR2 FQGNSA. The DNA of the CDR3 is TGTGCCAGCAGCTTGAGGCTAGCGGGGAGGGGCAATGAGCAGTTCTTC. This encodes CASSLRLAGRGNEQFF. Together with reference TRBV7-2 and TRBJ2-1, the CDR3 gives the full variable domain: GAGVSQSPSNKVTEKGKDVELRCDPISGHTALYWYRQSLGQGLEFLIYFQGNSAPDKSGLPSDRFSAERTGGSVSTLTIQRTQQEDSAVYLCASSLRLAGRGNEQFFGPGTRLTVL.

The count of this clone is one. DNA of the CDR3: TGCGCCAGCAGCTGGGGCCAGAGTCCGAGCTCTGGAAACACCATATATTTT. This sequence encodes CASSWGQSPSSGNTIYF. The J gene is TRBJ1-3, the V gene TRBV5-1; possibly TRBD1 for D (5 bases). The CDR3 is 17 amino acids. Trimming removed 3 bases from V and 0 bases from J, with 16 bases in between. Germline V gives CDR1 SGHRS, CDR2 YFSETQ.

The chain combines TRBV9 with TRBJ2-1, with TRBD1 identical over 7 bases. V lost 3 bases and J lost 0; bases outside the gene matches: 6. This CDR3 spans 16 amino acids. The V gene's germline CDR1 is SGDLS and CDR2 YYNGEE. This CDR3 is CASSADRSLSYNEQFF. In DNA, the CDR3 is TGTGCCAGCAGCGCGGACAGGTCTCTCTCCTACAATGAGCAGTTCTTC.

This clone was seen only a few times. The chain uses TRBV6-5 and TRBJ1-3; D unresolved. The germline V and J ends were trimmed by 6 bases and 0 bases, with 12 bases remaining between them. There are 15 residues in the CDR3. Per germline, CDR1 MNHEY and CDR2 SVGAGI. For the CDR3, the DNA is TGTGCCAGCAGCTCCCGATGGAGCTCTGGAAACACCATATATTTT. Translated, it gives CASSSRWSSGNTIYF.

The chain links TRBV5-1 to TRBJ2-3; TRBD2 agrees at 7 bases. Germline CDR1 reads SGHRS; CDR2 reads YFSETQ. The CDR3 consists of 16 residues. The V and J ends lost 2 bases and 1 base, in that order; junction bases with no gene match: 7. The CDR3 reads CASSFRRAGGTDTQYF. The CDR3 region has the DNA TGCGCCAGCAGCTTCCGTCGGGCGGGGGGCACAGATACGCAGTATTTT.

V gene TRBV7-9 combines with J gene TRBJ2-1, with 7 bases that match TRBD2. The germline gives CDR1 SEHNR, CDR2 FQNEAQ (reference sequence). This CDR3 region has 15 residues. V gave up 6 bases and J gave up 0 bases; unmatched junction bases: 5. The CDR3 region is CASSPSGSSYNEQFF. The CDR3 DNA reads as TGTGCCAGCAGTCCTAGCGGAAGCTCCTACAATGAGCAGTTCTTC.

This clone was seen a few times. The gene calls are TRBV28 and TRBJ1-6, with D perhaps TRBD1 (6 bases). V dropped 7 bases and J dropped 7 bases, with 14 bases sitting between them. Looked up from germline, CDR1 is MDHEN and CDR2 is SYDVKM. The CDR3 sequence is 14 residues long. CDR3 protein: CASTVRTANSPLHF. The CDR3 nucleotides are TGTGCCAGCACTGTTAGGACAGCCAATTCACCCCTCCACTTT.

The CDR3 DNA reads as TGCAGTGCTAAAGGGGGCCCTGAAGCTTTCTTT. Amino acid sequence: CSAKGGPEAFF. This sequence joins TRBV20-1 and TRBJ1-1; the match to TRBD1 covers 7 bases. Unmatched junction bases numbered 2, after V lost 4 bases and J lost 6 bases. The CDR3 is 11 amino acids. From germline, CDR1 is DFQATT and CDR2 SNEGSKA (reference sequence).

CDR3 amino acids: CASSVGDIATYEQYF. CDR3 DNA: TGTGCCAGCAGTGTCGGGGACATAGCCACCTACGAGCAGTACTTC. The chain links TRBV6-1 to TRBJ2-7, with D perhaps TRBD1 (6 bases). Germline V gene data show CDR1 as MNHNS and CDR2 as SASEGT. This CDR3 is 15 amino acids long. Trimming stripped 4 bases from V and 2 bases from J, with 15 bases between.

This clone has only one observation. In DNA form, the CDR3 reads TGTGCCAGCAGGACCGGGACAGGGTCCTACAATGAGCAGTTCTTC. Translating gives CASRTGTGSYNEQFF. The chain joins TRBV2 to TRBJ2-1; 9 bases are a match to TRBD1. Germline CDR1 and CDR2: SNHLY and FYNNEI. V trimming: 6 bases; J trimming: 1 base; junction bases outside the gene matches: 4. The CDR3 covers 15 residues.

The chain combines TRBV19 with TRBJ2-3, with 9 bases lining up with TRBD2. CDR3 length: 18 amino acids. The V and J ends lost 5 bases and 1 base, in that order; junction bases with no gene match: 13. Germline V gives CDR1 LNHDA, CDR2 SQIVND (reference sequence). The CDR3 coding sequence is TGTGCCAGTAGTCCAGGGCTAGCGGGGATCGGGGGCACAGATACGCAGTATTTT. Protein sequence: CASSPGLAGIGGTDTQYF.

In its sample, this clone was seen once. The genes are TRBV6-5 and TRBJ2-2; D might be TRBD1 (6 bases). In germline, CDR1 is MNHEY, CDR2 SVGAGI. Trimming shortened V by 7 bases and J by 2 bases, and 14 bases separated the two germline ends. The CDR3 extends over 15 amino acids. The CDR3 region has the DNA TGTGCCAGCACCAATACGGGACATAACACCGGGGAGCTGTTTTTT. Its translation is CASTNTGHNTGELFF.

This clone was observed a handful of times. The chain carries TRBV5-6 and TRBJ1-2, with D possibly being TRBD1 (5 bases). Germline CDR1 reads SGHDT; CDR2 reads YYEEEE. Trimming removed 6 bases from V and 4 bases from J, with 13 bases in between. The CDR3 has 13 residues. The CDR3 DNA sequence: TGTGCCAGCACCCTGGGGGGGTTCTATGGCTACACCTTC. Translating gives CASTLGGFYGYTF.

The chain employs TRBV5-4 and TRBJ2-3, with 10 bases that match TRBD2. Germline V gene sequence: CDR1 SGHNT, CDR2 YYREEE (reference sequence). The junction had 12 bases not matched to a gene; V was cut back by 0 bases and J by 5 bases. The CDR3 is made up of 18 amino acids. CDR3 coding DNA: TGTGCCAGCAGCTTGGGGGGGAGAGCGGGGGGGCTCCTAGATACGCAGTATTTT. It yields the protein CASSLGGRAGGLLDTQYF.

V is TRBV28 and J is TRBJ2-7, with D perhaps TRBD1 (5 bases). This CDR3 contains 15 residues. V was pared by 6 bases and J by 0 bases, with 15 bases between. From germline, CDR1 is MDHEN and CDR2 SYDVKM. The CDR3 spells CASRDSDGVSYEQYF. The CDR3 DNA sequence: TGTGCCAGCAGAGACAGCGATGGGGTCTCCTACGAGCAGTACTTC.

The chain couples TRBV4-1 to TRBJ2-5, with D possibly TRBD1 on 5 matching bases. The V gene lost 1 base and the J gene lost 5 bases, with 14 bases spanning the gap. Looked up from germline, CDR1 is MGHRA and CDR2 is YSYEKL. This CDR3 contains 15 residues. CDR3 residues: CASSQGGILGETQYF. The CDR3 region has the DNA TGCGCCAGCAGCCAAGGGGGCATCCTGGGGGAGACCCAGTACTTC.

This rearrangement joins TRBV4-2 to TRBJ2-7, with 8 bases fitting TRBD1. Trimming took 3 bases from V and 2 from J; bases not matched to a gene: 9. This CDR3 has 16 residues. In germline, CDR1 is LGHNA, CDR2 YNFKEQ. The CDR3 loop is CASSHRGQGRPYEQYF. The CDR3, as DNA: TGTGCCAGCAGCCACCGAGGACAGGGTCGACCCTACGAGCAGTACTTC.

The V call is TRBV6-1, the J call TRBJ2-5; 7 bases map to TRBD2. Germline CDR1 reads MNHNS; CDR2 reads SASEGT. The J segment lost 5 bases and the V segment lost 2 bases, leaving 5 bases of the junction unmatched. The CDR3 is made up of 14 amino acids. The CDR3 here is CASSEPGGSETQYF. In nucleotides, the CDR3 is TGTGCCAGCAGTGAACCGGGCGGGAGCGAGACCCAGTACTTC.

A few counts support this clone. CDR3 nucleotide sequence: TGCGCCAGCAGCCAAGGAGGGACAGGGGGCGTGAATGAAAAACTGTTTTTT. It translates to CASSQGGTGGVNEKLFF. The gene calls are TRBV4-1 and TRBJ1-4; 12 bases match TRBD1. The J segment lost 5 bases and the V segment lost 1 base, leaving 5 bases of the junction unmatched. CDR3 length equals 17 residues. From germline, CDR1 is MGHRA and CDR2 YSYEKL.

This chain uses TRBV2 with TRBJ2-6, with TRBD1 as a possible D gene (6 bases). The CDR3 loop spans 18 amino acids. Germline CDR1 reads SNHLY; CDR2 reads FYNNEI. V lost 4 bases, J lost 0 bases, and 16 bases lay in between. The DNA of the CDR3 is TGTGCCAGCAGTGGGATAGGGGGAACCCCCTCTGGGGCCAACGTCCTGACTTTC. The encoded protein is CASSGIGGTPSGANVLTF.

This clone was observed a single time. The chain has TRBV5-1 and TRBJ2-3; 7 nucleotides agree with TRBD2. J lost 2 bases, V lost 2 bases, and 5 bases had no gene match. Germline loops: CDR1 SGHRS, CDR2 YFSETQ. The CDR3 runs to 15 residues. CDR3 DNA: TGCGCCAGCAGCTTCGGACTAGTCCCCACAGATACGCAGTATTTT. This gives the protein CASSFGLVPTDTQYF.

This clone turned up a few times. CDR3 in amino acids: CASSDGRGTEQYF. The CDR3 nucleotides read TGCGCCAGCAGTGATGGCAGGGGGACGGAGCAGTACTTC. This chain joins TRBV10-1 and TRBJ2-7; TRBD1 matches at 7 bases. The CDR3 is 13 amino acids. V dropped 3 bases and J dropped 7; count of bases not matched to a gene: 6. Germline loops: CDR1 WNHNN, CDR2 SYGVQD (reference sequence).